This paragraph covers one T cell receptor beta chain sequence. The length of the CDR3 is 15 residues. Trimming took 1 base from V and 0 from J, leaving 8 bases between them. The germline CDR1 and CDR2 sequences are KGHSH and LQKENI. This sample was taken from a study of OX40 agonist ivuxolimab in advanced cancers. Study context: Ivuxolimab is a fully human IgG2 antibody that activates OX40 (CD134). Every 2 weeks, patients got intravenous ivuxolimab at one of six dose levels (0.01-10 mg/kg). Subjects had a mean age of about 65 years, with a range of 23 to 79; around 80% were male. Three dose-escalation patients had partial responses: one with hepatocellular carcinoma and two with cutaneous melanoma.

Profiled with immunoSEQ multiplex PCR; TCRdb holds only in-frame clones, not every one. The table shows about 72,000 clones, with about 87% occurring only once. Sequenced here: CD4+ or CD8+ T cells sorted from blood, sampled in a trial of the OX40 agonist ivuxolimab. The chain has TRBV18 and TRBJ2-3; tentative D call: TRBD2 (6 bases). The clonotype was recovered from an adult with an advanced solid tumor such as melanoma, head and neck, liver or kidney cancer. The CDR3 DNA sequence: TGTGCCAGCTCACCACGCGGGGTGAGCACAGATACGCAGTATTTT. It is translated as CASSPRGVSTDTQYF.